The 13 T cell receptor beta chains below were found in one sample sequenced in a study of shared clonotypes between healthy human individuals. Profiling relied on immunoSEQ multiplex PCR, and the TCRdb table lists in-frame clones only, not all of them. Among 550,000 to 700,000 clones, roughly 72% were seen once, and the ten largest hold more than 1.5%. The sequenced sample consisted of memory CD4+ T cells sorted from blood. Sample subset: CD45RA-negative fraction. The receptor source for this set is a woman in her 30s in good health.

The CDR3: CASSRDRDSYEQYF. CDR3 bases: TGTGCCAGCTCCCGGGACAGGGATTCCTACGAGCAGTACTTC. The gene calls are TRBV18 and TRBJ2-7; TRBD1 aligns across 9 bases. This CDR3 has 14 residues. V lost 6 bases to trimming and J lost 1 base; unmatched junction nucleotides: 4. In germline, CDR1 is KGHSH, CDR2 LQKENI.

In its sample, this clone was seen a few times. This chain links TRBV27 with TRBJ1-5, with unresolved D. Trimming shortened V by 3 bases and J by 4 bases, and 16 bases separated the two germline ends. This CDR3 is 16 amino acids long. Germline V CDR1 and CDR2: MNHEY, SMNVEV (reference sequence). The CDR3 DNA sequence: TGTGCCAGCAGTTTCAAGTCCGGCAGGACTAATCAGCCCCAGCATTTT. Translating it yields CASSFKSGRTNQPQHF.

The chain links TRBV10-3 to TRBJ1-5; 9 bases map to TRBD1. The CDR3 is 14 residues long. Unmatched junction bases numbered 3, after V lost 4 bases and J lost 5 bases. Germline loops: CDR1 ENHRY, CDR2 SYGVKD. For the CDR3, the DNA is TGTGCCATCAGTGGACAGGGGGTTGATCAGCCCCAGCATTTT. It specifies CAISGQGVDQPQHF.

The rearrangement joins TRBV7-9 to TRBJ2-2; D may be TRBD2 (6 bases). V lost 4 bases and J 4 bases, leaving 19 bases between the germline ends. Germline V gene lookup returns CDR1 SEHNR and CDR2 FQNEAQ (reference sequence). This CDR3 has 17 amino acids. This CDR3 reads CASSSHVEGVGTGELFF. The DNA of the CDR3 is TGTGCCAGCAGCTCCCACGTGGAGGGAGTCGGCACCGGGGAGCTGTTTTTT. Complete variable domain (other parts from reference TRBV7-9 and TRBJ2-2): DTGVSQNPRHKITKRGQNVTFRCDPISEHNRLYWYRQTLGQGPEFLTYFQNEAQLEKSRLLSDRFSAERPKGSFSTLEIQRTEQGDSAMYLCASSSHVEGVGTGELFFGEGSRLTVL.

This sequence joins TRBV6-4 and TRBJ2-7; 9 bases align to TRBD2. Losses at the gene ends were 6 bases for V and 0 bases for J; bases not matched to a gene: 6. Germline CDR1 is MRHNA and CDR2 is SNTAGT. CDR3 length: 15 residues. CDR3 DNA sequence: TGTGCCAGCAGCGATAGCGGGGGCCCCTCCTACGAGCAGTACTTC. The encoded protein is CASSDSGGPSYEQYF.

As for this clone: The sample carries other DNA sequences with the same CDR3. CDR3 loop: CASSLAQGFSTDTQYF. The CDR3 DNA sequence: TGCGCCAGCAGCTTGGCACAGGGGTTTAGCACAGATACGCAGTATTTT. This rearrangement joins TRBV5-1 to TRBJ2-3; 7 nucleotides line up with TRBD1. Germline-derived CDR1 and CDR2 are SGHRS and YFSETQ. The length of the CDR3 is 16 residues. V lost 0 bases, J lost 0 bases, and 4 bases stayed unmatched.

This chain connects TRBV9 to TRBJ2-5, with D possibly being TRBD1 (5 bases). The CDR3 has 15 amino acids. V was shortened by 0 bases and J by 4 bases, with 13 bases between the two germline ends. The germline CDR1 and CDR2 sequences are SGDLS and YYNGEE. The CDR3 DNA is TGTGCCAGCAGCGTAGGAGTGGCAGGGATAGAGACCCAGTACTTC. It codes for CASSVGVAGIETQYF.

The rearrangement joins TRBV6-1 to TRBJ2-3; D remains ambiguous. In germline, CDR1 is MNHNS, CDR2 SASEGT. V was cut by 6 bases and J by 6 bases, with 7 bases left in between. This CDR3 has 11 amino acids. The CDR3 region is CASSEPDTQYF. The CDR3 nucleotides are TGTGCCAGCAGCGAGCCGGATACGCAGTATTTT.

V is TRBV25-1 and J is TRBJ2-1, with 7 bases identical to TRBD2. The CDR3 is made up of 14 amino acids. With 6 bases clipped from V and 7 bases from J, the junction kept 9 bases outside the gene matches. The germline V gene encodes CDR1 MGHDK and CDR2 SYGVNS. The CDR3 region has the DNA TGTGCCAGCAGAGCGGGACTACCGGGGAATGAGCAGTTCTTC. Translating it yields CASRAGLPGNEQFF.

This clone was found once. The chain joins TRBV5-1 to TRBJ2-3; 13 nucleotides line up with TRBD2. Looked up from germline, CDR1 is SGHRS and CDR2 is YFSETQ. Unmatched junction bases numbered 12, after V lost 3 bases and J lost 5 bases. The CDR3 length is 18 residues. The CDR3 protein is CASSSTPGLAGSGDTQYF. CDR3 DNA: TGCGCCAGCAGCTCCACCCCGGGACTAGCGGGATCGGGAGATACGCAGTATTTT.

This clone was seen at least ten times. CDR3 bases: TGTGCCAGCAGCCCCAACGCACTAGCGGGAGGCTACGAGCAGTACTTC. This encodes CASSPNALAGGYEQYF. This chain uses TRBV7-2 with TRBJ2-7; 12 bases fit TRBD2. Germline CDR1 reads SGHTA; CDR2 reads FQGNSA. This CDR3 has 16 amino acids. J lost 3 bases, V lost 5 bases, and 8 bases had no gene match.

There are many counts of this clone. The rearrangement uses TRBV2 and TRBJ1-1; D gene ambiguous. Trimming removed 11 bases at V and 0 bases at J, with 16 bases between. This CDR3 has 14 residues. Germline CDR1 reads SNHLY; CDR2 reads FYNNEI. The CDR3 DNA follows: TGTGCCTGCACGGGTGTCCTGATGAACACTGAAGCTTTCTTT. It is translated as CACTGVLMNTEAFF.

The chain employs TRBV20-1 and TRBJ2-4; D gene unclear. Trimming removed 7 bases at V and 8 bases at J, with 9 bases between. Germline V gene data show CDR1 as DFQATT and CDR2 as SNEGSKA (reference sequence). The CDR3 covers 10 residues. Written as DNA, the CDR3 is TGCAGTGTTTTTAAGGACATTCAGTACTTC. Its translation is CSVFKDIQYF.